This T cell receptor beta chain came from a study of blood T cell repertoires in COVID-19. Overall study context: The study drew acute and convalescent COVID-19 samples from the United States, Italy and Spain.

Patients from Seattle were sampled longitudinally, starting during active infection. As processed by the authors: Amplified reference gene primers provided the basis for estimating nucleated cell counts. This table comes from immunoSEQ multiplex PCR, and its TCRdb copy is limited to in-frame clones, with some not included. V and J calls and clone size are as listed in that table; D and trimming were resolved from the DNA. The sample shows more than 80,000 clones, 60% to 85% of them seen only once. This clone has more than one count but fewer than ten. J was trimmed by 9 bases and V by 11 bases; bases with no gene match: 17. CDR1 and CDR2 (germline): MNHEY, SVGAGI. CDR3 length equals 15 residues.

This rearrangement joins TRBV6-5 to TRBJ1-5, with TRBD1 matching over 9 bases. The sample comprised peripheral blood. The source is an elderly man with COVID-19, enrolled during active disease. The CDR3: CASSDRGLTSSPQHF. The CDR3 DNA follows: TGTGCCTCCTCGGACAGGGGCCTCACCTCCTCGCCCCAGCATTTT.